This T cell receptor (beta chain) was profiled in a study of shared clonotypes between healthy human individuals. With respect to this clone: Its antigen is currently unknown.

The material for each subset, its genomic DNA, was split evenly across several immunoSEQ plates. Produced via immunoSEQ multiplex PCR; TCRdb's table is partial and in-frame only. The data contain more than 2 million clones, approximately 94% of them singletons. V lost 10 bases and J lost 0, with 12 bases in between. The CDR3 has 14 residues. Germline V lookup: CDR1 MNHNS, CDR2 SASEGT. Overall study results and limits: Naive CD4 clonotypes were shared across a few donors at roughly 5%. Inspection by rarefaction showed sorted-subset sequencing to be incomplete despite large depth. Exclusively blood specimens were collected; tissue repertoires likely differ.

The sequenced material came from naive CD4+ T cells sorted from blood. The subset denotes: CD45RA+ positively selected. The clonotype originates from a man aged 18 to 30 in good health. V usage is TRBV6-1 and J usage is TRBJ1-4; no clear D gene. In DNA form, the CDR3 reads TGTGCCACCAGGCCAACAGCAACTAATGAAAAACTGTTTTTT. Its protein is CATRPTATNEKLFF.